This entry is about one TCR beta chain. Its antigen is still unknown. Nothing much larger sits one base from this clone, and base qualities are not available. Libraries were made using the immunoSEQ multiplex PCR assay. Turning to the authors' computational methods: Repertoires were summarized in terms of richness and clonality, and significantly expanded and contracted clones between pre- and post-therapy samples were identified. TCRdb retrieved this table from immuneACCESS and kept in-frame rearrangements only. Not all clones are present; in checked studies, unresolved V genes account for under half, and no reason is known for the remainder. V and J calls and clone size are as listed in that table; D and trimming were resolved from the DNA. For this sample there are tens of thousands of clones; more than 70% appear just once. Together, the top ten hold about 21% of the sample. The data are from a study of neoadjuvant nivolumab and ipilimumab in lung cancer (dated by TCRdb to the early 2020s). In terms of the full investigation: Nivolumab was given at 3 mg/kg intravenously on days 1, 15 and 29, and the combination arm added ipilimumab 1 mg/kg on day 1 only. The primary endpoint of the trial was the rate of major pathologic response (MPR) in the intention-to-treat population of each study arm. The trial treated some 44 patients with operable NSCLC: about 23 were randomized to nivolumab monotherapy and approximately 20 to nivolumab plus ipilimumab. TCR repertoires in pretherapy (baseline) peripheral blood were compared with TCR repertoires in tumors resected at surgery after neoadjuvant immune checkpoint blockade. Matched pretherapy and resected tumor pairs were analyzed from seven patients, of whom four had been treated with nivolumab and three with nivolumab plus ipilimumab. The paper as a whole reports these results and caveats: Resected tumors had greater TCR richness and clonality than tumor-adjacent uninvolved lung, and increases were observed in more dual-therapy-treated tumors. From pretherapy to surgery, increases in tumor T-cell richness and clonality were observed in three of three dual-therapy tumors but in only two of four nivolumab-treated tumors. There was no significant correlation between TCR clonality and pathologic tumor regression, and just a single major-pathologic-response sample was available for the clonality-regression analysis. TCR sequencing was performed in a small number of samples. Pretherapy blood TCR richness correlated positively with richness in tumors resected after neoadjuvant therapy (Spearman R ≈ 0.79).

For CDR1 and CDR2, the germline V gene lists SGHRS and YFSETQ. The CDR3 sequence holds 14 residues, the cysteine and phenylalanine included. Only CDR3 DNA is held: 42 bases, read in frame from base 1. V is pared back by 4 bases and J by 4 bases, with 9 bases lying between the germline termini. The time point label on this specimen signifies: pretherapy, before neoadjuvant immune checkpoint inhibitors. Samples were obtained from the phase 2 randomized NEOSTAR trial, in which neoadjuvant nivolumab or nivolumab plus ipilimumab followed by surgery was tested in operable NSCLC. This sequence originates from an adult with non-small cell lung cancer. This chain is built from TRBV5-1 and TRBJ2-6; no D gene can be assigned with confidence. This specimen consisted of peripheral blood, obtained before neoadjuvant nivolumab, alone or with ipilimumab. The nucleotide sequence reads as follows: TGCGCCAGCAGCCCCGTGGGCGGGGCCAACGTCCTGACTTTC. The resulting protein is CASSPVGGANVLTF.